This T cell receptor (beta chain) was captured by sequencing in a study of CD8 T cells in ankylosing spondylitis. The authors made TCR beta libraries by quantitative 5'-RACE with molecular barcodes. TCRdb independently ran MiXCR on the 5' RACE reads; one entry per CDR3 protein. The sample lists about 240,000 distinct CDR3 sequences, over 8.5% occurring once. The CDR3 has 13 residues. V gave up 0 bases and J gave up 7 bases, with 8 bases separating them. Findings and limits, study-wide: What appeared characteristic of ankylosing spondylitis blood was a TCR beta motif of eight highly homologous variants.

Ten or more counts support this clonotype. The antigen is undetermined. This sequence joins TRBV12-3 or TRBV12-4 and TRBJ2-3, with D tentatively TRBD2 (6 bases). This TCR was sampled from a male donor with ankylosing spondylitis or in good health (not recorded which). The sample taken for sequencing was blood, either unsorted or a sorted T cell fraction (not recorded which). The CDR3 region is CASSLAGGNTQYF. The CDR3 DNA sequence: TGTGCCAGCAGTTTAGCTGGGGGGAATACGCAGTATTTT.